The 7 T cell receptor beta chains given below trace back to one sample, sequenced in a study of cytomegalovirus exposure and HLA in healthy donors (dated by TCRdb to the late 2010s). The library was generated by the immunoSEQ multiplex PCR assay. For the multiplex PCR, a mixture combining 60 forward primers for TCR Vbeta segments and 13 reverse primers for TCR Jbeta segments was used. Drawn from immuneACCESS, this table holds only the in-frame rearrangements with V and J called that TCRdb kept. Clones are partly lost; checked studies trace under half to an unresolved V gene and leave the rest unexplained. The sample includes around 160,000 clones, with just under 75% observed a single time. The top ten constitute about 1.5% of the sample. Sequences were obtained from PBMCs. The receptor set was obtained from a woman aged 18-35 years in good health and CMV-seronegative.

This chain's CDR3 is CAWSVRPGQGSNTEAFF. The CDR3 bases are TGTGCCTGGAGTGTAAGGCCCGGACAGGGATCGAACACTGAAGCTTTCTTT. V usage is TRBV30 and J usage is TRBJ1-1, with 8 positions matching TRBD1. Per germline, CDR1 GTSNPN and CDR2 SVGIG (reference sequence). The CDR3 is 17 amino acids. J gave up 1 base and V 0 bases, and 10 bases lay outside the gene matches.

CDR3 nucleotide sequence: TGTGCCAGCAGCGCGACCGGACAGGGTTATAGAAACATTCAGTACTTC. Its protein product is CASSATGQGYRNIQYF. The V call is TRBV9, the J call TRBJ2-4; 8 positions match TRBD1. CDR3 length equals 16 residues. J was trimmed by 6 bases and V by 3 bases; bases with no gene match: 11. The germline V gene encodes CDR1 SGDLS and CDR2 YYNGEE.

The genes are TRBV7-9 and TRBJ1-1; 8 nucleotides match TRBD1. J gave up 6 bases and V 1 base, and 4 bases lay outside the gene matches. This CDR3 contains 14 residues. Germline CDR1 and CDR2: SEHNR and FQNEAQ (reference sequence). In DNA, the CDR3 is TGTGCCAGCAGCTTAGTGACAGGGGTCCCTGAAGCTTTCTTT. It specifies CASSLVTGVPEAFF.

V gene TRBV11-2 combines with J gene TRBJ2-2, with 9 bases identical to TRBD1. CDR1 and CDR2 from the germline V gene are SGHAT and FQNNGV. Unmatched junction bases numbered 3, after V lost 0 bases and J lost 1 base. The CDR3 is 17 residues long. CDR3 sequence (DNA): TGTGCCAGCAGCTTAGATAGGGGACAGGGGAACACCGGGGAGCTGTTTTTT. Its translation: CASSLDRGQGNTGELFF.

This clone was detected a few times. This chain links TRBV5-4 with TRBJ1-3; no firm D call. Germline-derived CDR1 and CDR2 are SGHNT and YYREEE (reference sequence). This CDR3 comprises 14 residues. Trimming stripped 3 bases from V and 4 bases from J, with 11 bases between. The CDR3 DNA reads TGTGCCAGCAGCTCGGGTTTTTTCGGAAACACCATATATTTT. This gives the protein CASSSGFFGNTIYF.

The V and J genes are TRBV18 and TRBJ2-2, with 9 positions matching TRBD1. This CDR3 contains 14 residues. Germline CDR1 and CDR2: KGHSH and LQKENI. V shed 3 bases and J 5 bases; nucleotides not matched to a gene: 1. The CDR3 loop reads CASSPGTGTGELFF. For the CDR3, the DNA is TGTGCCAGCTCACCCGGGACAGGGACCGGGGAGCTGTTTTTT.

The chain couples TRBV2 to TRBJ2-6, with unresolved D. Germline CDR1 is SNHLY and CDR2 is FYNNEI. The CDR3 is made up of 15 amino acids. The V end was cut by 6 bases, the J end by 3 bases, with 12 bases between. CDR3 in DNA: TGTGCCAGCAGCCCTAGTCCTGGTGGGGCCAACGTCCTGACTTTC. Its protein product is CASSPSPGGANVLTF. The variable domain in full, with the rest retrieved from reference TRBV2 and TRBJ2-6, is EPEVTQTPSHQVTQMGQEVILRCVPISNHLYFYWYRQILGQKVEFLVSFYNNEISEKSEIFDDQFSVERPDGSNFTLKIRSTKLEDSAMYFCASSPSPGGANVLTFGAGSRLTVL.